This is a list of T cell receptor beta chains from one sample in a study of beta chain features in type 1 diabetes. TCRdb keeps only in-frame clones here, not all; method: immunoSEQ multiplex PCR. This table holds some 330,000 clones, approximately 11% found once. Sequencing was performed on naive CD4+ T cells from blood. The receptors come from a young woman in good health. Both conserved end residues are trimmed from each CDR3.

SALTGEDGYT,TRBV29-1,TRBJ1-2
ASSHPPLAGVYNEQF,TRBV4-3,TRBJ2-1
ASSTSGSYEQY,TRBV18,TRBJ2-7
ASSLAQETQY,TRBV5-1,TRBJ2-5
ASSAGTVTYEQY,TRBV19,TRBJ2-7
ASSPGTGLVEQF,TRBV7-3,TRBJ2-1
ASSRQGPEAF,TRBV18,TRBJ1-1
SVLRGKNTQY,TRBV29-1,TRBJ2-3
ASIGYRGRTGELF,TRBV19,TRBJ2-2
ASSLVGQGVGEQF,TRBV5-6,TRBJ2-1
ASSLGQTGSTDTQY,TRBV5-4,TRBJ2-3
ASQSQVRGRFNEQF,TRBV19,TRBJ2-1
ASSYSTSSDNEQF,TRBV6-5,TRBJ2-1
ASTKGTSGAGEQY,TRBV2,TRBJ2-7
ASSLDPASGGETQY,TRBV7-9,TRBJ2-5
ATSRDTSARNEQF,TRBV15,TRBJ2-1
ASSLTGVDTEAF,TRBV7-3,TRBJ1-1
ASSPSSSGGRDTDTQY,TRBV5-4,TRBJ2-3
ASSHLAGPDVDTQY,TRBV7-3,TRBJ2-3
ASSLTLAGVGYEQY,TRBV7-9,TRBJ2-7
ASSQGTSPSSYNEQF,TRBV7-2,TRBJ2-1
ASSFSRQGGTEAF,TRBV27,TRBJ1-1
ASSFRRSGATYEQY,TRBV6-5,TRBJ2-7
ASSLAGLAGRWY,TRBV27,TRBJ2-5
ASSPQVDNEQF,TRBV4-1,TRBJ2-1
ASRSGRDVSLDNEQF,TRBV6-8,TRBJ2-1
ASSTNSWTSGQETQY,TRBV27,TRBJ2-5
GVSTGPYGYT,TRBV10-3,TRBJ1-2
ASSLLGQGAYEQY,TRBV5-6,TRBJ2-7
ASTELAGGPTEQF,TRBV2,TRBJ2-1